This T cell receptor (beta chain) was captured by sequencing in a study of identical twins. This CDR3 has 16 residues. Germline CDR1 and CDR2: MNHEY and SVGEGT. Deletions cut 2 bases from V and 5 bases from J, with 16 bases between. This clonotype was seen more than once but under ten times. What it recognizes is unknown. One entry per CDR3 protein results from TCRdb running MiXCR on the 5' RACE reads. The sample carries hundreds of thousands of distinct CDR3 sequences, 21% recorded once. Findings and caveats of the study: Conclusions were drawn cross-sectionally by statistical analysis, without following the same donors.

These same records also appear under a second study, on T cells expressing NK-cell markers. That paper adds: Roughly 1.0-7.0% of CD8+ T cells in roughly six donors belonged to dominant NKG2C+ clonotypes. Whether expanded NKG2C+ T cell clones recognized HCMV stayed uncertain.

The receptor's source is a woman under 30 in good health. The sequencing sample was made of PBMCs. The chain recombines TRBV6-2 or TRBV6-3 with TRBJ2-1; D may correspond to TRBD1 or TRBD2 (6 bases each). As DNA, the CDR3 is TGTGCCAGCAGTTACCTTGGGGGGCACCAGGACAATGAGCAGTTCTTC. Translated, it gives CASSYLGGHQDNEQFF.